This T cell receptor beta chain originates from a study of beta chain features in type 1 diabetes. The CDR3 totals 15 residues. The germline V gene encodes CDR1 SGHNT and CDR2 YYREEE (reference sequence). Deletions cut 4 bases from V and 3 bases from J, with 16 bases between. Expressed TCRB transcripts were sequenced because the entire RNA isolate underwent reverse transcription. Assay: immunoSEQ multiplex PCR; the TCRdb copy retains only in-frame clones and omits some. Among a few hundred thousand clones, around 20% were seen once, and the ten largest hold 0.044%. The receptor's source is a woman between 18 and 30 years old in good health. The sample consisted of naive CD4+ T cells from blood. V is TRBV5-4 and J is TRBJ1-2; no firm D call. The DNA of the CDR3 is TGTGCCAGCAGCGCCTCTTACGGGGTTGACTATGGCTACACCTTC. It codes for CASSASYGVDYGYTF.